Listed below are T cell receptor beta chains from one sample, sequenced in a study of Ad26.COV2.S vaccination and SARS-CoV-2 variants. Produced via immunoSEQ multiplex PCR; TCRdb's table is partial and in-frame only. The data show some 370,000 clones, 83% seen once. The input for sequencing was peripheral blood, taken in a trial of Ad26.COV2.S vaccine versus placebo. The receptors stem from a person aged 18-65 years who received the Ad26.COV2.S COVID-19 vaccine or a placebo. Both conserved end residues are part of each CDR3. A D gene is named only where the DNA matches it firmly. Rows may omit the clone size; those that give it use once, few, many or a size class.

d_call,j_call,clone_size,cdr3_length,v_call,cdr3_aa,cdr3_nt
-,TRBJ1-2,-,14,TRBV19,CASSIESGARGYTF,TGTGCCAGTAGTATAGAATCAGGGGCACGGGGCTACACCTTC
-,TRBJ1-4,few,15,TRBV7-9,CASSPGWGPNEKLFF,TGTGCCAGCAGCCCCGGGTGGGGTCCTAATGAAAAACTGTTTTTT
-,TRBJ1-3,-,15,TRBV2,CATSRAAVSGNTIYF,TGTGCCACCTCCAGGGCAGCCGTCTCTGGAAACACCATATATTTT
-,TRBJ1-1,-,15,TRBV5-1,CASSLAGAGSTEAFF,TGCGCCAGCAGCTTGGCGGGTGCAGGGTCCACTGAAGCTTTCTTT
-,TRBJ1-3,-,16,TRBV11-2,CASSLAGPTSGNTIYF,TGTGCCAGCAGCTTAGCAGGCCCCACGAGCGGAAACACCATATATTTT
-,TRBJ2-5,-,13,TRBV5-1,CASSIGRQETQYF,TGCGCCAGCAGCATCGGACGGCAAGAGACCCAGTACTTC
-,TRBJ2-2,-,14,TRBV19,CATSRASNTGELFF,TGTGCCACCTCCCGGGCCTCGAACACCGGGGAGCTGTTTTTT
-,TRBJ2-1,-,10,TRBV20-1,CSARDNEQFF,TGCAGTGCTAGAGACAATGAGCAGTTCTTC
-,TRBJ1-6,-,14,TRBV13,CASSSGGWNSPLHF,TGTGCCAGCAGCTCCGGGGGGTGGAATTCACCCCTCCACTTT
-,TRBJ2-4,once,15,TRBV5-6,CASSLRGLAKNIQYF,TGTGCCAGCAGCTTAAGGGGGTTAGCCAAAAACATTCAGTACTTC
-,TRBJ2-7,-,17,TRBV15,CATSRDQVDGFTYEQYF,TGTGCCACCAGCAGAGATCAGGTGGATGGGTTTACCTACGAGCAGTACTTC
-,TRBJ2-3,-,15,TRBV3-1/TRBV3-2,CASSQGGAWENTQYF,TGTGCCAGCAGCCAAGGCGGGGCCTGGGAAAATACGCAGTATTTT
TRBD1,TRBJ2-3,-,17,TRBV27,CASSLRPGTGVTDTQYF,TGTGCCAGCAGTTTACGGCCCGGGACAGGGGTAACAGATACGCAGTATTTT
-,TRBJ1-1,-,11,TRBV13,CATGDRFEAFF,TGTGCCACCGGCGACAGGTTTGAAGCTTTCTTT
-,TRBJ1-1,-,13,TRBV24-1,CATRAEGGTEAFF,TGTGCCACCAGGGCGGAGGGAGGCACTGAAGCTTTCTTT
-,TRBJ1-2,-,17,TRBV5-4,CASSLANRVPTTGGYTF,TGTGCCAGCAGCTTGGCAAACAGGGTACCTACAACGGGAGGCTACACCTTC
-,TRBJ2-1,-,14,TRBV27,CASSYTSAPNEQFF,TGTGCCAGCAGTTATACATCCGCCCCCAATGAGCAGTTCTTC
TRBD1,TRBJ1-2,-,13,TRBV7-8,CASSSDRVYGYTF,TGTGCCAGCAGCTCGGACAGGGTCTATGGCTACACCTTC
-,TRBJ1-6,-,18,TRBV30,CAWSARGFRGSYNSPLHF,TGTGCCTGGAGTGCAAGGGGTTTCAGGGGCTCCTATAATTCACCCCTCCACTTT
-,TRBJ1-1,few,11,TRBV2,CASSVGREAFF,TGTGCCAGCAGTGTAGGCAGGGAAGCTTTCTTT
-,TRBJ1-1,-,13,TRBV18,CASSPDAEPRAFF,TGTGCCAGCTCACCAGACGCTGAACCCCGAGCTTTCTTT
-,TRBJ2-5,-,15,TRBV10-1,CASSEYRVSGETQYF,TGCGCCAGCAGTGAGTACAGGGTCTCGGGGGAGACCCAGTACTTC
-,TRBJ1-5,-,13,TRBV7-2,CASSAMSDQPQHF,TGTGCCAGCAGCGCGATGAGTGATCAGCCCCAGCATTTT
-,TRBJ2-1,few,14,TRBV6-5,CASSLPRILDEQFF,TGTGCCAGCAGTCTACCTCGGATTTTGGATGAGCAGTTCTTC
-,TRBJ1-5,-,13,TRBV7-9,CASSLGGSQPQHF,TGTGCCAGCAGCTTGGGGGGGTCCCAGCCCCAGCATTTT
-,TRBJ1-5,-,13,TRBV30,CAWSEHFNQPQHF,TGTGCCTGGAGTGAACACTTCAATCAGCCCCAGCATTTT
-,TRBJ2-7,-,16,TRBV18,CASSPGAGGFPTEQYF,TGTGCCAGCTCACCTGGAGCTGGTGGGTTTCCTACGGAGCAGTACTTC
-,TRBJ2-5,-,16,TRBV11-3,CASAPGAVGGWETQYF,TGTGCCAGCGCCCCAGGGGCTGTCGGGGGTTGGGAGACCCAGTACTTC
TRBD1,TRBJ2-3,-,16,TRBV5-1,CASSFAGGSGTDTQYF,TGCGCCAGCAGCTTTGCAGGGGGCAGTGGGACAGATACGCAGTATTTT
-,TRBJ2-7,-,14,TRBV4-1,CASSLRTVAYEQYF,TGCGCCAGCAGCCTCAGGACAGTTGCCTACGAGCAGTACTTC
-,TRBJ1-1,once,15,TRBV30,CAWTPLGAVYYEAFF,TGTGCCTGGACCCCTTTAGGTGCAGTCTATTATGAAGCTTTCTTT
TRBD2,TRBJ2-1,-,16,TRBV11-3,CASSLFPGGTYNEQFF,TGTGCCAGCAGCTTATTTCCGGGAGGCACCTACAATGAGCAGTTCTTC
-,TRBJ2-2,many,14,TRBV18,CASQTGTPAGELFF,TGTGCCAGCCAAACAGGGACCCCGGCCGGGGAGCTGTTTTTT
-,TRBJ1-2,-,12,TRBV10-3,CASGVEEDGYTF,TGTGCCTCCGGGGTGGAAGAGGATGGCTACACCTTC
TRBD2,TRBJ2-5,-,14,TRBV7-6,CASSAPSGQETQYF,TGTGCCAGCAGCGCCCCTAGCGGCCAAGAGACCCAGTACTTC
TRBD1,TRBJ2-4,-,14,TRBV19,CASSWQGAGNIQYF,TGTGCCAGTAGTTGGCAGGGGGCAGGAAACATTCAGTACTTC
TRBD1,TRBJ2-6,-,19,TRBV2,CASSGGQGALLAGANVLTF,TGTGCCAGCAGTGGGGGACAGGGGGCACTTCTGGCTGGGGCCAACGTCCTGACTTTC
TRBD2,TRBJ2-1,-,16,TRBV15,CATCSTRVAGYNEQFF,TGTGCCACCTGTTCCACTAGAGTAGCGGGGTACAATGAGCAGTTCTTC
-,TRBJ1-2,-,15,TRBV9,CASSGWGADLYGYTF,TGTGCCAGCAGCGGGTGGGGGGCAGATTTATATGGCTACACCTTC
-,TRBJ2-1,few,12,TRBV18,CASSPLGWEQFF,TGTGCCAGCTCACCACTGGGATGGGAGCAGTTCTTC
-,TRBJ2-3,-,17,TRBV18,CASSPPWRGPWADTQYF,TGTGCCAGCTCACCACCGTGGCGGGGCCCTTGGGCAGATACGCAGTATTTT
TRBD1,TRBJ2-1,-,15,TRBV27,CASSKIGQGPNEQFF,TGTGCCAGCAGTAAGATAGGACAGGGCCCCAATGAGCAGTTCTTC
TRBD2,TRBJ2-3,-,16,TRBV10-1,CASSPGPSGSGDTQYF,TGCGCCAGCAGCCCCGGCCCTAGCGGGAGCGGAGATACGCAGTATTTT
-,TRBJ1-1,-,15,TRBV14,CASSSSARGNTEAFF,TGTGCCAGCAGCTCATCGGCCAGGGGGAACACTGAAGCTTTCTTT
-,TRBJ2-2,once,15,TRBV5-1,CASSTGTENTGELFF,TGCGCCAGCAGCACCGGGACTGAGAACACCGGGGAGCTGTTTTTT
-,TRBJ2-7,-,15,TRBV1,CTSSIDREGEYEQYF,TGCACCAGCAGCATCGACAGGGAAGGGGAGTACGAGCAGTACTTC
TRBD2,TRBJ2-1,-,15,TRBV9,CASSVYYGGAGEQFF,TGTGCCAGCAGCGTATATTACGGGGGGGCCGGTGAGCAGTTCTTC
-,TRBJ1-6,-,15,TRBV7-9,CASSFFSSGDSPLHF,TGTGCCAGCAGCTTCTTCTCATCCGGGGATTCACCCCTCCACTTT
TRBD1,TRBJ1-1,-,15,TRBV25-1,CASSDPGQGKTEAFF,TGTGCCAGCAGTGATCCCGGACAGGGGAAAACTGAAGCTTTCTTT
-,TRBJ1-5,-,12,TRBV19,CASSGSNQPQHF,TGTGCCAGTAGCGGCAGCAATCAGCCCCAGCATTTT
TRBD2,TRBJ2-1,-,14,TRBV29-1,CSVEPATGGLEQFF,TGCAGCGTTGAACCGGCCACGGGGGGACTTGAGCAGTTCTTC
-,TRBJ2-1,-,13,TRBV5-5,CASSFTLNNEQFF,TGTGCCAGCAGCTTTACACTAAACAATGAGCAGTTCTTC